These 4 T cell receptor beta chains originate from one sample sequenced in a study of early T cells in non-severe SARS-CoV-2 infection. Each CDR3 protein gets one entry after TCRdb re-called the 5' RACE reads with MiXCR. This table has over 50,000 distinct CDR3 sequences, 10% to 14% appearing once. The sequenced sample consisted of whole blood. These receptors came from an adult who was a healthcare worker with PCR-confirmed SARS-CoV-2 infection or an uninfected control (not recorded which).

This clonotype appeared a few times. The gene calls are TRBV28 and TRBJ2-6, with no clear D. The V gene's germline CDR1 is MDHEN and CDR2 SYDVKM. CDR3 size: 15 residues. V lost 7 bases, J lost 2 bases, and 12 bases lay in between. Written as DNA, the CDR3 is TGTGCCAGCAACCCTGTAGAAGCTGGGGCCAACGTCCTGACTTTC. Translated: CASNPVEAGANVLTF.

This clonotype was observed a few times. V gene TRBV6-1 combines with J gene TRBJ1-1, with D possibly being TRBD1 (5 bases). The CDR3 is made up of 19 amino acids. In germline, CDR1 is MNHNS, CDR2 SASEGT. V dropped 4 bases and J dropped 3 bases, with 27 bases sitting between them. The CDR3 DNA sequence: TGTGCCAGCAGTGCGCAGGGATGGGGACTCATGGGGGATTACACTGAAGCTTTCTTT. Residues: CASSAQGWGLMGDYTEAFF.

This clonotype was seen ten or more times. The chain has TRBV27 and TRBJ2-3; 8 bases are a match to TRBD1. The junction had 7 bases not matched to a gene; V was cut back by 9 bases and J by 8 bases. The CDR3 has 12 amino acids. Germline CDR1 is MNHEY and CDR2 is SMNVEV (reference sequence). In nucleotides, the CDR3 is TGTGCCAGTGGGACAGGTTCAGCTACGCAGTATTTT. This encodes CASGTGSATQYF.

This clonotype has only a few counts. The CDR3 spells CASSQVGTGDGEQFF. DNA for the CDR3: TGCGCCAGCAGCCAAGTTGGGACAGGGGACGGTGAGCAGTTCTTC. The chain combines TRBV4-3 with TRBJ2-1; 10 nucleotides align to TRBD1. V lost 1 base and J lost 9; bases outside the gene matches: 6. The CDR3 is made up of 15 amino acids. Per the germline V gene, CDR1 is LGHNA and CDR2 is YSLEER.